The 18 T cell receptor beta chains below were found in one sample sequenced in a study of shared T cell receptors in the human thymus. The method was immunoSEQ multiplex PCR; TCRdb's version includes in-frame clones alone and lacks a portion of them. The data show more than 550,000 clones, about 90% seen once. This sample was shared with a second study, whose subject was human thymus T cells.

The sequenced material came from thymocytes. The source of these receptors is a boy under two years old with a congenital heart defect.

The chain couples TRBV28 to TRBJ1-6; the match to TRBD1 covers 8 bases. The CDR3 extends over 19 amino acids. The V segment lost 2 bases and the J segment 9 bases; nucleotides outside the gene matches: 18. Germline-derived CDR1 and CDR2 are MDHEN and SYDVKM. The CDR3 DNA reads TGTGCCAGCAGTTTAAAAGGGGACAGGCCCCCCGAGGTGGGTTCACCCCTCCACTTT. Protein product: CASSLKGDRPPEVGSPLHF.

The V call is TRBV4-1, the J call TRBJ2-5; 7 bases align to TRBD1. CDR1 and CDR2 from the germline V gene are MGHRA and YSYEKL. The CDR3 contains 15 residues. Trimming removed 3 bases from V and 5 bases from J; junction bases left unmatched: 9. CDR3 nucleotide sequence: TGCGCCAGCAGCCAGGGCCCCGAGGGGGCGGAGACCCAGTACTTC. Its protein product is CASSQGPEGAETQYF.

The chain is built from TRBV2 and TRBJ2-1; D gene unclear. With 5 bases removed from V and 6 bases from J, the gap between germline ends came to 8 bases. Per germline, CDR1 SNHLY and CDR2 FYNNEI. The CDR3 loop spans 12 amino acids. CDR3 protein: CASSSPSNEQFF. CDR3 DNA sequence: TGTGCCAGCAGTTCCCCATCCAATGAGCAGTTCTTC.

This rearrangement joins TRBV28 to TRBJ1-5; tentative D call: TRBD1 (6 bases). The CDR3 extends over 16 amino acids. V was clipped by 1 base and J by 1 base, with 11 bases between them. Per germline, CDR1 MDHEN and CDR2 SYDVKM. In DNA, the CDR3 is TGTGCCAGCAGTTTATTAACAGGGACAAGCAATCAGCCCCAGCATTTT. This gives the protein CASSLLTGTSNQPQHF. Supplemented by reference TRBV28 and TRBJ1-5, the full variable domain reads DVKVTQSSRYLVKRTGEKVFLECVQDMDHENMFWYRQDPGLGLRLIYFSYDVKMKEKGDIPEGYSVSREKKERFSLILESASTNQTSMYLCASSLLTGTSNQPQHFGDGTRLSIL.

Worth noting for this clone: The sample holds other DNA sequences that translate to the same CDR3. The J gene is TRBJ2-1, the V gene TRBV5-1, with D possibly matching TRBD1 (5 bases). This CDR3 has 15 amino acids. Germline V lookup: CDR1 SGHRS, CDR2 YFSETQ. The germline V and J ends were trimmed by 5 bases and 0 bases, with 12 bases remaining between them. CDR3 loop: CASSLDSSSYNEQFF. CDR3 bases: TGCGCCAGCAGTTTAGACAGTTCCTCCTACAATGAGCAGTTCTTC.

The gene calls are TRBV27 and TRBJ2-7; 12 positions agree with TRBD2. This CDR3 is 17 amino acids long. J was trimmed by 4 bases and V by 5 bases; bases with no gene match: 12. Germline V lookup: CDR1 MNHEY, CDR2 SMNVEV (reference sequence). This CDR3 is CASSPIPGLAGIYEQYF. The CDR3 DNA sequence: TGTGCCAGCAGTCCCATCCCGGGACTAGCGGGTATTTACGAGCAGTACTTC.

This chain links TRBV14 with TRBJ1-1; 8 nucleotides line up with TRBD1. The CDR3 extends over 18 amino acids. The ends lost 0 bases at V and 2 bases at J; junction bases unmatched: 11. CDR1 is SGHDN, CDR2 FVKESK, per germline. CDR3 in amino acids: CASSQERPGGPENTEAFF. The CDR3 coding sequence is TGTGCCAGCAGCCAAGAACGACCAGGGGGCCCAGAAAACACTGAAGCTTTCTTT.

This chain uses TRBV7-2 with TRBJ2-1, with a weak D call TRBD2 (6 bases). In germline, CDR1 is SGHTA, CDR2 FQGNSA. This CDR3 is 15 amino acids long. Trimming stripped 5 bases from V and 6 bases from J, with 17 bases between. The CDR3 coding sequence is TGTGCCAGCAGCCCCCCGGGGAGGAGTATCAATGAGCAGTTCTTC. It encodes CASSPPGRSINEQFF.

The genes are TRBV6-1 and TRBJ1-1; D call uncertain. The CDR3 has 14 residues. V gave up 5 bases and J gave up 3 bases, with 13 bases separating them. Germline lookup yields CDR1 MNHNS and CDR2 SASEGT. In nucleotides, the CDR3 is TGTGCCAGCAGTCATGGCGCCGGGGACACTGAAGCTTTCTTT. Amino acids: CASSHGAGDTEAFF.

The V call is TRBV12-5, the J call TRBJ2-2, with 8 bases aligning to TRBD2. J was trimmed by 6 bases and V by 6 bases; bases with no gene match: 24. Germline values: CDR1 LGHNT, CDR2 FRNRAP. This CDR3 spans 20 amino acids. The CDR3 spells CASGLPLAGLDSRVAGELFF. CDR3 nucleotides: TGTGCTAGTGGACTACCCTTAGCGGGATTAGATTCGAGGGTCGCCGGGGAGCTGTTTTTT. The full variable domain, with the rest looked up from reference TRBV12-5 and TRBJ2-2, is DARVTQTPRHKVTEMGQEVTMRCQPILGHNTVFWYRQTMMQGLELLAYFRNRAPLDDSGMPKDRFSAEMPDATLATLKIQPSEPRDSAVYFCASGLPLAGLDSRVAGELFFGEGSRLTVL.

V usage is TRBV7-2 and J usage is TRBJ1-1; TRBD1 matches at 10 bases. After removal of 1 base from V and 3 bases from J, the junction contained 11 bases not matched to a gene. This CDR3 is built from 18 residues. The germline V gene has CDR1 SGHTA and CDR2 FQGNSA. CDR3 protein: CASSLVLRTGGKDTEAFF. CDR3 coding DNA: TGTGCCAGCAGCTTAGTACTAAGGACAGGGGGGAAGGACACTGAAGCTTTCTTT.

A remark on this clone: Relative to the germline gene, one junction end is altered; a read error may explain this. The CDR3 protein is CACRQGMNTEAFF. DNA for the CDR3: TGCGCCTGCAGACAGGGAATGAACACTGAAGCTTTCTTT. V and J are TRBV5-1 and TRBJ1-1; 7 bases map to TRBD1. Germline-derived CDR1 and CDR2 are SGHRS and YFSETQ. CDR3 length: 13 amino acids.

Only a few counts were recorded for this clone. This chain connects TRBV18 to TRBJ2-4; D is perhaps TRBD1 (5 bases). V lost 3 bases to trimming and J lost 0 bases, with 12 bases between them. The germline gives CDR1 KGHSH, CDR2 LQKENI. The CDR3 is made up of 16 amino acids. In DNA, the CDR3 is TGTGCCAGCTCACCCACCCAGGGTGTAGCCAAAAACATTCAGTACTTC. Protein sequence: CASSPTQGVAKNIQYF.

The chain's CDR3 is CASREVQDPGFYPSPFYEQYF. CDR3 bases: TGCGCCAGCAGAGAAGTCCAAGACCCAGGGTTTTATCCCTCCCCTTTCTACGAGCAGTACTTC. V and J are TRBV10-2 and TRBJ2-7; D might be TRBD1 (5 bases). The CDR3 spans 21 residues. Trimming removed 6 bases from V and 3 bases from J, with 36 bases in between. The germline V gene encodes CDR1 WSHSY and CDR2 SAAADI.

Only a few counts were recorded for this clone. This chain uses TRBV28 with TRBJ2-1; 8 bases are shared with TRBD2. Unmatched junction bases numbered 8, after V lost 0 bases and J lost 4 bases. Germline-derived CDR1 and CDR2 are MDHEN and SYDVKM. This CDR3 is built from 17 residues. The CDR3: CASSLCSSGAMYNEQFF. In DNA form, the CDR3 reads TGTGCCAGCAGTTTATGCAGTAGCGGGGCGATGTACAATGAGCAGTTCTTC.

This clone was counted only a few times. The rearrangement joins TRBV7-9 to TRBJ1-1; TRBD1 aligns across 9 bases. The J segment lost 0 bases and the V segment lost 4 bases, leaving 9 bases of the junction unmatched. The V gene's germline CDR1 is SEHNR and CDR2 FQNEAQ (reference sequence). This CDR3 contains 17 residues. The CDR3 here is CASSYHRGPKLNTEAFF. CDR3 sequence (DNA): TGTGCCAGCAGCTACCACAGGGGGCCGAAGTTGAACACTGAAGCTTTCTTT.

V and J are TRBV2 and TRBJ1-1, with 9 bases lining up with TRBD1. V gave up 8 bases and J gave up 4 bases; unmatched junction bases: 8. The length of the CDR3 is 14 residues. Germline values: CDR1 SNHLY, CDR2 FYNNEI. CDR3 loop: CASGDRVGITEAFF. The CDR3, as DNA: TGTGCCAGCGGGGACAGGGTTGGAATCACTGAAGCTTTCTTT. Filled out from reference TRBV2 and TRBJ1-1, the complete variable domain reads EPEVTQTPSHQVTQMGQEVILRCVPISNHLYFYWYRQILGQKVEFLVSFYNNEISEKSEIFDDQFSVERPDGSNFTLKIRSTKLEDSAMYFCASGDRVGITEAFFGQGTRLTVV.

This clone was seen a handful of times. The chain is built from TRBV10-1 and TRBJ1-3, with D possibly TRBD1 on 5 matching bases. This CDR3 has 13 residues. Germline CDR1 WNHNN, CDR2 SYGVQD (reference sequence). V was trimmed by 6 bases and J by 2 bases, leaving 8 bases between them. CDR3 region: CASRGGPGNTIYF. In DNA form, the CDR3 reads TGCGCCAGCAGGGGGGGACCTGGAAACACCATATATTTT.